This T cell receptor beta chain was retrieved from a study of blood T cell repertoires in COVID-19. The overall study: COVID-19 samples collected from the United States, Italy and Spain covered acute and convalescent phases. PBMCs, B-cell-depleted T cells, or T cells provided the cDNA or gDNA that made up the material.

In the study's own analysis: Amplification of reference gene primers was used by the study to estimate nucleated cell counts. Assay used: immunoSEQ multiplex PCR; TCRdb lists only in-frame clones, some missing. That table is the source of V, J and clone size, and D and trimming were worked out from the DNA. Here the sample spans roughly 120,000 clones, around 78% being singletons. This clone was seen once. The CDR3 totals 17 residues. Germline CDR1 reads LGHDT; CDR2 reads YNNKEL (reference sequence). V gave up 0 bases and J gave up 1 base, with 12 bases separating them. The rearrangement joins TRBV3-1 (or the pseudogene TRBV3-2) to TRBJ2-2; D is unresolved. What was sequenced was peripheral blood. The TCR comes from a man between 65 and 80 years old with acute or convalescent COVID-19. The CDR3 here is CASSQDSPTLNTGELFF. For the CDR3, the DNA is TGTGCCAGCAGCCAAGATAGTCCGACACTGAACACCGGGGAGCTGTTTTTT.